These 18 T cell receptor beta chains were all obtained from the same sample, sequenced in a study of blood T cells in healthy people across ages. A second PCR of about 6 to 11 cycles used a sample-barcoded 5' primer and a J-beta primer mix. TCRdb itself ran the 5' RACE reads through MiXCR, one entry per CDR3 protein. The table includes just over 1 million distinct CDR3 sequences, around 45% detected once. Input material: blood. The receptors here all came from a woman in her fifties or sixties in good health.

This clonotype was counted at least ten times. The V and J genes are TRBV29-1 and TRBJ2-7, with a possible D match to TRBD2 (6 bases). V was cut by 5 bases and J by 4 bases, with 18 bases left in between. From germline, CDR1 is SQVTM and CDR2 ANQGSEA. This CDR3 is 14 amino acids long. CDR3 in amino acids: CSVLPAGTAYEQYF. Written as DNA, the CDR3 is TGCAGCGTTCTCCCAGCGGGTACGGCTTACGAGCAGTACTTC.

CDR3 nucleotide sequence: TGTGCCAGCAGTGCAAAGGCAGGACTAGCGGGGACGAATGAGCAGTACTTC. Its protein product is CASSAKAGLAGTNEQYF. The chain recombines TRBV27 with TRBJ2-5, with 12 bases identical to TRBD2. The CDR3 has 17 amino acids. After removal of 5 bases from V and 11 bases from J, the junction contained 18 bases not matched to a gene. The V gene's germline CDR1 is MNHEY and CDR2 SMNVEV (reference sequence).

The genes are TRBV6-5 and TRBJ2-1; TRBD1 aligns across 10 bases. The CDR3 extends over 15 amino acids. Trimming removed 1 base from V and 9 bases from J; junction bases left unmatched: 6. Germline CDR1 reads MNHEY; CDR2 reads SVGAGI. CDR3: CASSYLRQGAFEQFF. The CDR3 bases are TGTGCCAGCAGTTACTTGAGACAGGGGGCTTTTGAGCAGTTCTTC.

This CDR3 is CASSQAPLVAGAYNEQFF. CDR3 coding DNA: TGCGCCAGCAGCCAAGCCCCACTTGTAGCGGGAGCTTACAATGAGCAGTTCTTC. This chain connects TRBV4-1 to TRBJ2-1, with TRBD2 matching over 9 bases. Germline CDR1 reads MGHRA; CDR2 reads YSYEKL. The CDR3 sequence is 18 residues long. V gave up 1 base and J gave up 4 bases; unmatched junction bases: 11.

The chain joins TRBV6-5 to TRBJ1-1, with 9 positions matching TRBD1. The V gene end was trimmed by 5 bases and the J gene end by 0 bases; junction bases not matched to a gene: 7. Germline lookup yields CDR1 MNHEY and CDR2 SVGAGI. CDR3 length: 16 amino acids. CDR3 DNA: TGTGCCAGCAGTAAAACCGGGACAGGGATGAACACTGAAGCTTTCTTT. Amino acids: CASSKTGTGMNTEAFF.

This clonotype appeared a single time. The chain is built from TRBV5-1 and TRBJ2-7; D is possibly TRBD1 (6 bases). Germline V CDR1 and CDR2: SGHRS, YFSETQ. The CDR3 runs 16 residues. The germline V and J ends were trimmed by 0 bases and 12 bases, with 25 bases remaining between them. CDR3 loop: CASSLEPTGTKESRYF. The CDR3 nucleotides read TGCGCCAGCAGCTTGGAGCCTACAGGGACCAAAGAGTCCCGGTACTTC.

This clonotype was counted a few times. The rearrangement links TRBV2 to TRBJ2-7, with D perhaps TRBD2 (6 bases). V gave up 5 bases and J gave up 0 bases, with 11 bases separating them. Germline CDR1 and CDR2: SNHLY and FYNNEI. The CDR3 extends over 14 amino acids. The CDR3 reads CASSSSDSSYEQYF. CDR3 in DNA: TGTGCCAGCAGTTCTAGCGACAGCTCCTACGAGCAGTACTTC.

The J gene is TRBJ2-5, the V gene TRBV4-1; 10 bases map to TRBD1. CDR3 size: 14 residues. The V segment lost 3 bases and the J segment 5 bases; nucleotides outside the gene matches: 3. Germline CDR1 MGHRA, CDR2 YSYEKL. The chain's CDR3 is CASSHDRGLETQYF. In DNA form, the CDR3 reads TGCGCCAGCAGCCACGACAGGGGGCTGGAGACCCAGTACTTC.

This rearrangement joins TRBV20-1 to TRBJ2-7, with 14 nucleotides matching TRBD2. Per the germline V gene, CDR1 is DFQATT and CDR2 is SNEGSKA (reference sequence). CDR3 length equals 15 residues. V trimming: 4 bases; J trimming: 3 bases; junction bases outside the gene matches: 5. CDR3 bases: TGCAGTGCTATTAGGGGGACTAGCGGGAGCTACGAGCAGTACTTC. Its translation is CSAIRGTSGSYEQYF.

This chain connects TRBV18 to TRBJ2-7; 9 nucleotides align to TRBD2. J was trimmed by 4 bases and V by 3 bases; bases with no gene match: 13. Per the germline V gene, CDR1 is KGHSH and CDR2 is LQKENI. CDR3 length: 17 amino acids. CDR3 DNA: TGTGCCAGCTCACCCACCGAGATAGCGGGAGCTCCGTACGAGCAGTACTTC. Encoded protein: CASSPTEIAGAPYEQYF.

This clonotype has at least ten counts. This rearrangement joins TRBV29-1 to TRBJ2-7; D perhaps matches TRBD2 (6 bases). The CDR3 covers 15 residues. The V end was cut by 7 bases, the J end by 1 base, with 20 bases between. Germline lookup yields CDR1 SQVTM and CDR2 ANQGSEA. The CDR3 sequence: CSALLGGRKSYEQYF. CDR3 nucleotides: TGCAGCGCTCTCCTGGGTGGGAGGAAATCCTACGAGCAGTACTTC.

This clonotype was observed a handful of times. The gene calls are TRBV27 and TRBJ2-1; 13 nucleotides align to TRBD2. V gave up 5 bases and J gave up 4 bases; unmatched junction bases: 8. Per germline, CDR1 MNHEY and CDR2 SMNVEV (reference sequence). The length of the CDR3 is 17 residues. As DNA, the CDR3 is TGTGCCAGCAGTCCACGCCAGACTAGCGGGGGGTACAATGAGCAGTTCTTC. Translating it yields CASSPRQTSGGYNEQFF.

This rearrangement joins TRBV27 to TRBJ2-5; unclear D gene. The tail of the sequence fits TRBJ2-7 better, so the J call may be wrong. CDR3 size: 13 residues. The germline gives CDR1 MNHEY, CDR2 SMNVEV (reference sequence). In DNA, the CDR3 is TGTGCCAGCAGCCCCAATTTTTCGGACGAGCAGTACTTC. It is translated as CASSPNFSDEQYF.

Comment on this clonotype: Just one base apart from a much larger clone, this may be a read error. The V gene is TRBV4-1, the J gene TRBJ2-5; weak D call: TRBD2 (6 bases). Germline V CDR1 and CDR2: MGHRA, YSYEKL. Trimming removed 1 base at V and 11 bases at J, with 17 bases between. CDR3 length equals 14 residues. CDR3 nucleotide sequence: TGCGCCAGCAGCCAAGGTCAGGGAGGCAATGAGCAGTACTTC. It yields the protein CASSQGQGGNEQYF.

The chain combines TRBV15 with TRBJ2-3; D is undetermined. Trimming stripped 1 base from V and 5 bases from J, with 10 bases between. The germline gives CDR1 LNHNV, CDR2 YYDKDF (reference sequence). CDR3 length: 14 residues. This chain's CDR3 is CATSRADSGDTQYF. The CDR3 DNA is TGTGCCACCAGCAGAGCCGACTCGGGAGATACGCAGTATTTT.

The genes are TRBV29-1 and TRBJ2-6; D is undetermined. V shed 5 bases and J shed 3 bases, with 8 bases lying between them. Germline V lookup: CDR1 SQVTM, CDR2 ANQGSEA. The CDR3 has 13 residues. CDR3 bases: TGCAGCGTTAGTATGGTTGGGGCCAACGTCCTGACTTTC. It yields the protein CSVSMVGANVLTF.

The chain couples TRBV6-2 or TRBV6-3 to TRBJ2-1; D might be TRBD1 or TRBD2, each matching 6 bases. CDR3 length: 15 amino acids. Trimming removed 2 bases from V and 7 bases from J, with 15 bases in between. Germline V gene lookup returns CDR1 MNHEY and CDR2 SVGEGT. The CDR3 loop reads CASSYGGHGANEQFF. Here the CDR3 DNA reads TGTGCCAGCAGTTACGGGGGGCACGGGGCGAATGAGCAGTTCTTC.

This clonotype occurred a few times. The rearrangement uses TRBV6-2 or TRBV6-3 and TRBJ2-4, with 13 bases matching TRBD2. This CDR3 region has 16 residues. With V trimmed by 6 bases and J by 3 bases, 5 bases remained unmatched. Germline V lookup: CDR1 MNHEY, CDR2 SVGEGT. As DNA, the CDR3 is TGTGCCAGCAGCGGGACTAGCGGGAACGGCAAAAACATTCAGTACTTC. Its translation: CASSGTSGNGKNIQYF.